The next 5 T cell receptor beta chains were all read from a single sample in a study of cytomegalovirus exposure and HLA in healthy donors. Some clones are missing from TCRdb's copy, which holds only in-frame ones; the method was immunoSEQ multiplex PCR. The sample has 110,000 to 150,000 clones, more than 85% seen once; the top ten hold 0.69%. Sequencing was done on a sample of PBMCs. The receptors were gathered from a man aged 18 to 29 in good health and CMV-seronegative.

The rearrangement uses TRBV5-4 and TRBJ2-3, with D perhaps TRBD1 (5 bases). V was shortened by 0 bases and J by 5 bases, with 10 bases between the two germline ends. The CDR3 has 14 amino acids. CDR1 and CDR2 (germline): SGHNT, YYREEE (reference sequence). The CDR3 sequence is CASSLGGRKDTQYF. The CDR3, as DNA: TGTGCCAGCAGCTTGGGGGGCAGAAAAGATACGCAGTATTTT.

This CDR3 is CASSQDTGGWDEQYV. As DNA, the CDR3 is TGTGCCAGCAGCCAAGATACAGGGGGGTGGGACGAGCAGTACGTC. This chain joins TRBV14 and TRBJ2-7; 8 bases agree with TRBD1. Germline V CDR1 and CDR2: SGHDN, FVKESK. The CDR3 runs to 15 residues. J lost 5 bases, V lost 0 bases, and 6 bases had no gene match.

This chain links TRBV15 with TRBJ2-5; no firm D call. The CDR3 consists of 13 residues. V gave up 5 bases and J gave up 0 bases, with 7 bases separating them. Germline V gives CDR1 LNHNV, CDR2 YYDKDF (reference sequence). This CDR3 is CATSPGDQETQYF. In DNA form, the CDR3 reads TGTGCCACCAGCCCCGGAGACCAAGAGACCCAGTACTTC.

CDR3 amino acids: CASSYAQGAGDTEAFF. The CDR3 nucleotides are TGTGCCAGCAGTTACGCACAGGGGGCCGGGGACACTGAAGCTTTCTTT. The rearrangement uses TRBV6-5 and TRBJ1-1, with 9 bases aligning to TRBD1. The CDR3 has 16 residues. Looked up from germline, CDR1 is MNHEY and CDR2 is SVGAGI. The trim removed 2 bases at V and 3 bases at J, leaving 7 bases unmatched.

The J gene is TRBJ2-7, the V gene TRBV5-6, with a weak D call TRBD1 (6 bases). V was cut by 0 bases and J by 3 bases, with 25 bases left in between. Germline CDR1 is SGHDT and CDR2 is YYEEEE. This CDR3 has 19 residues. CDR3 protein: CASSLVPGPPSGTHYEQYV. As DNA, the CDR3 is TGTGCCAGCAGCTTGGTTCCGGGACCCCCGTCGGGGACACACTACGAGCAGTACGTC.